This TCR beta chain appears in the sequencing data of a study of control samples from healthy donors and cancer patients. In this sample, this clone turned up once. The table came from immunoSEQ multiplex PCR; TCRdb's copy has only in-frame clones and leaves some out. The sample lists about 130,000 clones, over 75% occurring once. The length of the CDR3 is 15 residues. Per the germline V gene, CDR1 is MGHRA and CDR2 is YSYEKL. The V end lost 0 bases, the J end lost 5 bases, and 13 bases lay between the germline ends. This clonotype was sampled from a man aged 35 to 55 in good health. The V gene is TRBV4-1, the J gene TRBJ2-5; a weak D match, TRBD2 (7 bases). Sequencing was performed on blood. The CDR3 protein is CASSQDRGRGETQYF. As DNA, the CDR3 is TGCGCCAGCAGCCAAGATCGGGGGAGGGGGGAGACCCAGTACTTC.